This T cell receptor beta chain was found in a study of control samples from healthy donors and cancer patients. Using immunoSEQ multiplex PCR, the repertoire was profiled, and TCRdb retains in-frame clones only, with some absent. This sample has 150,000 to 170,000 clones, with over 85% found just once. Germline V CDR1 and CDR2: KGHDR, SFDVKD. Trimming took 3 bases from V and 1 from J, leaving 12 bases between them. The CDR3 covers 16 residues. The sample taken for sequencing was blood. This clonotype was obtained from a man aged 35 to 55 in good health. The V and J genes are TRBV24-1 and TRBJ1-5; TRBD1 might be the D (6 bases). The DNA for the CDR3 is TGTGCCACCAGTGATGGGACACGAAAGAGCAATCAGCCCCAGCATTTT. The encoded protein is CATSDGTRKSNQPQHF.